This T cell receptor (beta chain) comes out of a study of CD8 T cells in Susac syndrome. TCR beta sequencing covered blood CD8+ and CD4+ T cells. While CD8+ and CD4+ T cells were isolated negatively, TEMRA cells were enriched by FACS. An amount of RNA that ranged from roughly 0.5 to 1 ug was reverse transcribed with random hexamers. The authors amplified TCR beta CDR3 across 54 Vbeta and 13 Jbeta using immunoSEQ multiplex PCR. TCRdb re-derived calls from the immunoSEQ multiplex PCR reads in MiXCR, one entry per CDR3 protein. The repertoire has about 66,000 distinct CDR3 sequences, around 95% of them found once; the top ten carry 0.55% to 0.7%. Germline CDR1 is MRHNA and CDR2 is SNTAGT. Germline trimming cut 2 bases from V and 5 bases from J; bases unmatched to any gene: 8. The length of the CDR3 is 16 residues.

The clonotype originates from a human donor with multiple sclerosis. The sequencing sample was made of CD8+ T cells from PBMCs. V is TRBV6-4 and J is TRBJ2-3; 9 nucleotides match TRBD2. CDR3 sequence (DNA): TGTGCCAGCAGTGACGGGGCGGGAGGGGATGGAGATACGCAGTATTTT. It codes for CASSDGAGGDGDTQYF.